The clone carrying this T cell receptor beta chain has only a few counts. Its specificity is unknown. The data are from a study of response to subunit inactivated influenza vaccine. General study points: Authors suggested each seasonal flu vaccination may recruit only limited numbers of new T cells.

TCRdb passed the RT-PCR reads through MiXCR, listing each CDR3 protein once. The table lists hundreds of thousands of distinct CDR3 sequences, 13% to 15% of them singletons. Sequenced material: PBMCs from blood, taken less than 15 days before vaccination. The TCR originated in a man in his fifties who received an inactivated influenza vaccine.

The CDR3 sequence: CASSRTGSNTEAFF. For the CDR3, the DNA is TGTGCCAGCAGCCGGACAGGGAGTAACACTGAAGCTTTCTTT. The chain has TRBV3-1 and TRBJ1-1, with 8 bases aligning to TRBD1. Per the germline V gene, CDR1 is LGHDT and CDR2 is YNNKEL (reference sequence). The length of the CDR3 is 14 residues. The ends lost 4 bases at V and 2 bases at J; junction bases unmatched: 3.